The 28 T cell receptor beta chains in this list originate from one sample, sequenced in a study of T cells in Graves' hyperthyroidism and ophthalmopathy (dated by TCRdb to about 2019). The receptor library was made with multiplex PCR. Sequencing was carried out with an Illumina HiSeq 2000. TCR beta CDR3 regions were amplified from RNA transcripts. The TCR CDR3 was subjected to a first round of RT-PCR using the HTBI primer set and the Qiagen OneStep RT-PCR kit. TCRdb handled the public reads itself, with Q25 trimming in fastp and clone calling in MiXCR, and kept productive beta chains. Merged by CDR3 protein, the rows form single entries marked with the most common genes and DNA. Present in this sample are about 380,000 distinct CDR3 sequences, 13% to 15% of which were seen just once. Around a fifth of the sample is taken by the ten largest. Source material: blood. The receptors were sampled from a woman aged 25 to 39 with Graves' ophthalmopathy.

This rearrangement joins TRBV7-2 to TRBJ1-6; D remains unclear. With 3 bases removed from V and 11 bases from J, the gap between germline ends came to 11 bases. Germline CDR1 reads SGHTA; CDR2 reads FQGNSA. This CDR3 is 13 amino acids long. The CDR3 DNA reads as TGTGCCAGCAGCTTCGACCCATCCGCACCCCTCCACTTT. As protein: CASSFDPSAPLHF.

This clonotype was seen a handful of times. V usage is TRBV6-1 and J usage is TRBJ2-3; possibly TRBD1 or TRBD2 for D (6 bases each). The germline gives CDR1 MNHNS, CDR2 SASEGT. CDR3 length: 16 amino acids. The V gene lost 8 bases and the J gene lost 6 bases, with 24 bases spanning the gap. CDR3 coding DNA: TGTGCCAGCCAGGTGGACGGGGGCCAAACCGGGGATACGCAGTATTTT. This encodes CASQVDGGQTGDTQYF.

This clonotype was observed many times. V usage is TRBV7-3 and J usage is TRBJ2-3; no definite D call. V was shortened by 2 bases and J by 6 bases, with 12 bases between the two germline ends. Germline CDR1 reads SGHTA; CDR2 reads FQGTGA. This CDR3 spans 14 amino acids. CDR3 DNA sequence: TGTGCCAGCAGCTTAGGTATCCCCTCGGATACGCAGTATTTT. Amino acids: CASSLGIPSDTQYF.

This clonotype was recorded at least ten times. The chain combines TRBV28 with TRBJ1-2; unclear D gene. CDR1 is MDHEN, CDR2 SYDVKM, per germline. The CDR3 spans 14 residues. Trimming pared 2 bases from V and 1 base from J, leaving 8 bases between. Written as DNA, the CDR3 is TGTGCCAGCAGTTTAGGCCGAAATAACTATGGCTACACCTTC. Its protein product is CASSLGRNNYGYTF.

This clonotype was seen many times. The chain uses TRBV18 and TRBJ2-5, with D unclear. The CDR3 runs to 12 residues. V lost 6 bases and J lost 1, with 6 bases in between. Germline lookup yields CDR1 KGHSH and CDR2 LQKENI. This CDR3 is CASSPAQETQYF. In DNA, the CDR3 is TGTGCCAGCTCCCCGGCCCAAGAGACCCAGTACTTC.

This clonotype has just a few counts. A much larger clone differs by one base, so this may be a read error. This chain links TRBV7-9 with TRBJ2-2; D uncertain. With 1 base removed from V and 7 bases from J, the gap between germline ends came to 7 bases. CDR1 and CDR2 from the germline V gene are SEHNR and FQNEAQ (reference sequence). CDR3 size: 13 residues. The CDR3 reads CASSLGVSGELFF. The CDR3 DNA reads as TGTGCCAGCAGCTTAGGTGTGAGCGGGGAGCTGTTTTTT.

At least ten counts were recorded for this clonotype. The genes are TRBV11-2 and TRBJ2-3, with D perhaps matching TRBD2 (6 bases). V was cut by 0 bases and J by 5 bases, with 15 bases left in between. The germline V gene has CDR1 SGHAT and CDR2 FQNNGV. CDR3 size: 16 residues. CDR3 DNA sequence: TGTGCCAGCAGCTTAGAGGGGACGGGGGTTGGAGATACGCAGTATTTT. As protein: CASSLEGTGVGDTQYF. The variable domain in full, with the rest retrieved from reference TRBV11-2 and TRBJ2-3, is EAGVAQSPRYKIIEKRQSVAFWCNPISGHATLYWYQQILGQGPKLLIQFQNNGVVDDSQLPKDRFSAERLKGVDSTLKIQPAKLEDSAVYLCASSLEGTGVGDTQYFGPGTRLTVL.

The V gene is TRBV20-1, the J gene TRBJ1-5; TRBD1 agrees at 9 bases. This CDR3 is 16 amino acids long. V shed 6 bases and J 3 bases; nucleotides not matched to a gene: 12. The germline CDR1 and CDR2 sequences are DFQATT and SNEGSKA (reference sequence). The CDR3 sequence: CSASQPGQGFNQPQHF. As DNA, the CDR3 is TGCAGTGCAAGCCAACCGGGACAGGGATTCAATCAGCCCCAGCATTTT.

About this clonotype: A single base separates this from a much larger clone, so it may be a read error. The chain couples TRBV20-1 to TRBJ1-6; no clear D gene. CDR1 is DFQATT, CDR2 SNEGSKA, per germline (reference sequence). The CDR3 totals 14 residues. The CDR3 is CSTRLPAGNSPLHF. In DNA form, the CDR3 reads TGCAGTACTAGACTTCCGGCGGGTAATTCACCCCTCCACTTT.

This chain uses TRBV30 with TRBJ1-2; D unclear. The V gene lost 5 bases and the J gene lost 6 bases, with 19 bases spanning the gap. The CDR3 extends over 14 amino acids. The germline CDR1 and CDR2 sequences are GTSNPN and SVGIG (reference sequence). The CDR3 sequence is CAWGETLILDGYTF. CDR3 bases: TGTGCCTGGGGGGAAACCTTGATCCTGGATGGCTACACCTTC.

The chain links TRBV5-1 to TRBJ2-7; D may correspond to TRBD1 or TRBD2 (5 bases each). Looked up from germline, CDR1 is SGHRS and CDR2 is YFSETQ. V lost 8 bases, J lost 5 bases, and 23 bases lay in between. The CDR3 sequence is 15 residues long. This chain's CDR3 is CARERIWTTRDEQYF. For the CDR3, the DNA is TGCGCCAGGGAAAGAATTTGGACAACGCGGGACGAGCAGTACTTC. Full variable domain (remainder filled in from reference TRBV5-1 and TRBJ2-7): KAGVTQTPRYLIKTRGQQVTLSCSPISGHRSVSWYQQTPGQGLQFLFEYFSETQRNKGNFPGRFSGRQFSNSRSEMNVSTLELGDSALYLCARERIWTTRDEQYFGPGTRLTVT.

This rearrangement joins TRBV6-1 to TRBJ1-1; possibly TRBD1 for D (5 bases). CDR3 size: 13 residues. Trimming removed 6 bases from V and 6 bases from J, with 14 bases in between. CDR1 and CDR2 (germline): MNHNS, SASEGT. CDR3 bases: TGTGCCAGCAGAGAGGCATTAGGGGCTGAAGCTTTCTTT. Translating gives CASREALGAEAFF.

This clonotype showed up just a few times. The chain joins TRBV12-3 or TRBV12-4 to TRBJ1-2; D is uncertain. Trimming removed 6 bases at V and 5 bases at J, with 10 bases between. CDR3 size: 12 residues. In DNA, the CDR3 is TGTGCCAGCAGGGTGGGAGAGTATGGCTACACCTTC. As protein: CASRVGEYGYTF.

This clonotype was counted only a few times. CDR3 sequence reads: CATSRQGARNTEAFF. The CDR3 coding sequence is TGTGCCACCAGCAGGCAGGGGGCTAGGAACACTGAAGCTTTCTTT. This chain links TRBV15 with TRBJ1-1, with TRBD1 matching 8 bases. The germline CDR1 and CDR2 sequences are LNHNV and YYDKDF (reference sequence). The CDR3 covers 15 residues. V trimming: 3 bases; J trimming: 1 base; junction bases outside the gene matches: 4. The full variable domain, its missing parts supplied by reference TRBV15 and TRBJ1-1, is DAMVIQNPRYQVTQFGKPVTLSCSQTLNHNVMYWYQQKSSQAPKLLFHYYDKDFNNEADTPDNFQSRRPNTSFCFLDIRSPGLGDTAMYLCATSRQGARNTEAFFGQGTRLTVV.

The chain employs TRBV4-1 and TRBJ1-2; perhaps TRBD1 as D (5 bases). This CDR3 is built from 15 residues. Looked up from germline, CDR1 is MGHRA and CDR2 is YSYEKL. The V and J ends lost 4 bases and 6 bases respectively, with 18 bases between them. CDR3 bases: TGCGCCAGCAGCCTCTCGCAAGTGGGAGGGGATGGCTACACCTTC. As protein: CASSLSQVGGDGYTF.

There are many counts of this clonotype. The chain recombines TRBV20-1 with TRBJ2-1; 11 bases align to TRBD2. The CDR3 has 14 residues. Germline-derived CDR1 and CDR2 are DFQATT and SNEGSKA (reference sequence). The J segment lost 12 bases and the V segment lost 7 bases, leaving 14 bases of the junction unmatched. CDR3 amino acids: CSVLPGLADSGQFF. DNA for the CDR3: TGCAGTGTCCTGCCGGGACTAGCGGACTCGGGGCAGTTCTTC.

This clonotype was seen ten or more times. V and J are TRBV6-1 and TRBJ2-7; D assignment may be TRBD1 or TRBD2 (5 bases each). Germline CDR1 reads MNHNS; CDR2 reads SASEGT. The V end lost 5 bases, the J end lost 3 bases, and 14 bases lay between the germline ends. The CDR3 consists of 14 residues. CDR3 in amino acids: CASSFRDGHYEQYF. The CDR3, as DNA: TGTGCCAGCAGTTTCCGGGACGGACACTACGAGCAGTACTTC.

This clonotype was counted ten times or more. V and J are TRBV5-6 and TRBJ2-1; possible D gene TRBD1, 6 bases. Trimming pared 1 base from V and 0 bases from J, leaving 11 bases between. This CDR3 contains 16 residues. Germline V gene data show CDR1 as SGHDT and CDR2 as YYEEEE. For the CDR3, the DNA is TGTGCCAGCAGCTTGTGGTCCAGGGGCTCCTACAATGAGCAGTTCTTC. Translated: CASSLWSRGSYNEQFF.

Many counts were recorded for this clonotype. V gene TRBV30 combines with J gene TRBJ1-4; TRBD1 might be the D (6 bases). Per germline, CDR1 GTSNPN and CDR2 SVGIG (reference sequence). The CDR3 contains 14 residues. The V gene lost 2 bases and the J gene lost 8 bases, with 15 bases spanning the gap. The CDR3 DNA is TGTGCCTGGAGTTTTGGGGACATACGGGAAAAACTGTTTTTT. Its protein is CAWSFGDIREKLFF.

CDR3 coding DNA: TGTGCCAGCAGTGAAATCCATTGGGAGACCCAGTACTTC. Its translation: CASSEIHWETQYF. The V call is TRBV6-1, the J call TRBJ2-5; no reliable D call. The CDR3 has 13 amino acids. V shed 2 bases and J shed 5 bases, with 9 bases lying between them. Germline CDR1 reads MNHNS; CDR2 reads SASEGT.

The chain has TRBV6-4 and TRBJ1-4; unclear D gene. Deletions cut 2 bases from V and 3 bases from J, with 7 bases between. CDR1 and CDR2 (germline): MRHNA, SNTAGT. The CDR3 consists of 14 residues. The CDR3 coding sequence is TGTGCCAGCAGTGACAGGGAATCTAATGAAAAACTGTTTTTT. This codes for CASSDRESNEKLFF.

This sequence joins TRBV27 and TRBJ2-1; 8 nucleotides align to TRBD1. V trimming: 7 bases; J trimming: 1 base; junction bases outside the gene matches: 15. The CDR3 contains 18 residues. CDR1 and CDR2 (germline): MNHEY, SMNVEV (reference sequence). CDR3 bases: TGTGCCAGCACGGGCGACAGGGGTTCAAGCAAATCCTACAATGAGCAGTTCTTC. Translating it yields CASTGDRGSSKSYNEQFF.

This clonotype was counted at least ten times. This chain connects TRBV5-1 to TRBJ2-3; 13 positions match TRBD2. Trimming took 4 bases from V and 2 from J; bases not matched to a gene: 4. The CDR3 extends over 16 amino acids. Germline lookup yields CDR1 SGHRS and CDR2 YFSETQ. CDR3 residues: CASSTGTSGTTDTQYF. For the CDR3, the DNA is TGCGCCAGCAGCACCGGGACTAGCGGGACCACAGATACGCAGTATTTT.

The chain links TRBV20-1 to TRBJ2-7, with 11 bases identical to TRBD1. CDR3 length: 15 amino acids. Germline CDR1 DFQATT, CDR2 SNEGSKA (reference sequence). Trimming cost V 3 bases and J 0 bases; bases outside gene matches: 4. CDR3 nucleotides: TGCAGTGCTAGTGCCGGGACAGGGGGCTCCTACGAGCAGTACTTC. Translated: CSASAGTGGSYEQYF.

V and J are TRBV6-1 and TRBJ1-1; TRBD1 is a possible D gene (5 bases). V lost 3 bases, J lost 5 bases, and 16 bases lay in between. Germline values: CDR1 MNHNS, CDR2 SASEGT. The CDR3 runs 15 residues. The CDR3 region is CASSDLQGRGTEAFF. CDR3 coding DNA: TGTGCCAGCAGTGATCTCCAGGGCCGGGGAACTGAAGCTTTCTTT.

This chain joins TRBV20-1 and TRBJ2-1, with unresolved D. The CDR3 is 13 residues long. The V end was cut by 3 bases, the J end by 1 base, with 7 bases between. In germline, CDR1 is DFQATT, CDR2 SNEGSKA (reference sequence). The CDR3 DNA is TGCAGTGCTAGGCCTCTGTCCTACAATGAGCAGTTCTTC. Translating gives CSARPLSYNEQFF.

The genes are TRBV30 and TRBJ1-1, with D perhaps TRBD1 (6 bases). The CDR3 sequence is 10 residues long. Germline lookup yields CDR1 GTSNPN and CDR2 SVGIG (reference sequence). The V end was cut by 8 bases, the J end by 7 bases, with 11 bases between. The CDR3 reads CAGGRGEAFF. The CDR3 coding sequence is TGTGCCGGGGGCAGAGGTGAAGCTTTCTTT.

This clonotype was found a few times. The chain couples TRBV12-3 or TRBV12-4 to TRBJ1-2, with D tentatively TRBD1 (6 bases). This CDR3 is built from 11 residues. The V end was cut by 6 bases, the J end by 8 bases, with 10 bases between. CDR3 protein: CASRTTGGYTF. Here the CDR3 DNA reads TGTGCCAGCAGGACGACAGGCGGCTACACCTTC.